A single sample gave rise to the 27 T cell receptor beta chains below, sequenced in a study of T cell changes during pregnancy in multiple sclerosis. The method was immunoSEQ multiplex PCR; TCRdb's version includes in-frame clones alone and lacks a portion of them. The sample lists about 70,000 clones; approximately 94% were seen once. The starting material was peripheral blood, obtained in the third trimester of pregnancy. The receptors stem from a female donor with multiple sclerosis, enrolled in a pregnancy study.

The CDR3 bases are TGTGCCAGTAGTTCTTGGGGGGGACAGGGGCCCACAGATACGCAGTATTTT. It encodes CASSSWGGQGPTDTQYF. The V gene is TRBV19, the J gene TRBJ2-3; TRBD1 aligns across 10 bases. This CDR3 spans 17 amino acids. Unmatched junction bases numbered 10, after V lost 5 bases and J lost 2 bases. The germline CDR1 and CDR2 sequences are LNHDA and SQIVND (reference sequence).

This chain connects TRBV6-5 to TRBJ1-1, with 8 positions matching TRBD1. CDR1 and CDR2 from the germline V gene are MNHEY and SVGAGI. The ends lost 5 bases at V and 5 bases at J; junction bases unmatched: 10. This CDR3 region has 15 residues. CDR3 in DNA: TGTGCCAGCAGTCGGCTAGGACAGGGTGGAACTGAAGCTTTCTTT. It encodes CASSRLGQGGTEAFF.

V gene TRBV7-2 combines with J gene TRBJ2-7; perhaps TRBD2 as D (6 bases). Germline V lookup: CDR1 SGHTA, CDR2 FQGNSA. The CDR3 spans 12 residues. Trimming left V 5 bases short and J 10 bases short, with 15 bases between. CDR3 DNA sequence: TGTGCCAGCAGCCGAATTAGCGGCAACCAGTACTTC. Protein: CASSRISGNQYF. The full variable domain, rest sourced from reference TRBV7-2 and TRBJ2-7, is GAGVSQSPSNKVTEKGKDVELRCDPISGHTALYWYRQSLGQGLEFLIYFQGNSAPDKSGLPSDRFSAERTGGSVSTLTIQRTQQEDSAVYLCASSRISGNQYFGPGTRLTVT.

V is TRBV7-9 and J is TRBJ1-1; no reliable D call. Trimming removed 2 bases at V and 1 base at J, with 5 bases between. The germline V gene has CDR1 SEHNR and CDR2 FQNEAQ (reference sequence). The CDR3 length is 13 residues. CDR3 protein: CASSLFQNTEAFF. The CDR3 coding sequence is TGTGCCAGCAGCTTATTTCAGAACACTGAAGCTTTCTTT.

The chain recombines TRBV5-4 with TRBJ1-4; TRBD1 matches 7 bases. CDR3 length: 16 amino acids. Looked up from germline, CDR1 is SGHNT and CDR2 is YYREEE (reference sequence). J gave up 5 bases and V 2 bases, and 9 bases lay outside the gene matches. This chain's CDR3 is CASSFLPGQLNEKLFF. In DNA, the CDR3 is TGTGCCAGCAGCTTCCTCCCGGGACAGCTAAATGAAAAACTGTTTTTT.

The CDR3 DNA follows: TGTGCCAGCAGCGTGGACAGGGCCACTGAAGCTTTCTTT. This gives the protein CASSVDRATEAFF. The rearrangement uses TRBV11-3 and TRBJ1-1; TRBD1 matches 8 bases. Germline V gene lookup returns CDR1 SGHNT and CDR2 YENEEA. J was trimmed by 4 bases and V by 5 bases; bases with no gene match: 3. The length of the CDR3 is 13 residues.

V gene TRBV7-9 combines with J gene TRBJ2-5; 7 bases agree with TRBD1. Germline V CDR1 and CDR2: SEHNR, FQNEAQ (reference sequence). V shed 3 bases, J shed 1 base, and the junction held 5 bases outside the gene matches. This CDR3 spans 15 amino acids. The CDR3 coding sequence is TGTGCCAGCAGCTTGCGACAGGGCCTCCAAGAGACCCAGTACTTC. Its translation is CASSLRQGLQETQYF.

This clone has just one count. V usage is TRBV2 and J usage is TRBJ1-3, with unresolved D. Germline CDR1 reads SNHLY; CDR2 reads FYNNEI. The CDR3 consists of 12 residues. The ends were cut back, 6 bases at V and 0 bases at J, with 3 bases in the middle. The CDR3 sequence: CASSRSGNTIYF. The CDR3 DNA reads TGTGCCAGCAGCCGCTCTGGAAACACCATATATTTT. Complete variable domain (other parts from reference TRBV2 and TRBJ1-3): EPEVTQTPSHQVTQMGQEVILRCVPISNHLYFYWYRQILGQKVEFLVSFYNNEISEKSEIFDDQFSVERPDGSNFTLKIRSTKLEDSAMYFCASSRSGNTIYFGEGSWLTVV.

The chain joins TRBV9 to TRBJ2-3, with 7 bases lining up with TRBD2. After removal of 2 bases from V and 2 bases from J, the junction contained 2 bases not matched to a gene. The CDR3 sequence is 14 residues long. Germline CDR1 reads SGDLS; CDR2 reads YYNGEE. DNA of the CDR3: TGTGCCAGCAGCGTGACTAGCCTCACAGATACGCAGTATTTT. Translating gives CASSVTSLTDTQYF. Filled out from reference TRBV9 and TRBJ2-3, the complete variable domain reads DSGVTQTPKHLITATGQRVTLRCSPRSGDLSVYWYQQSLDQGLQFLIQYYNGEERAKGNILERFSAQQFPDLHSELNLSSLELGDSALYFCASSVTSLTDTQYFGPGTRLTVL.

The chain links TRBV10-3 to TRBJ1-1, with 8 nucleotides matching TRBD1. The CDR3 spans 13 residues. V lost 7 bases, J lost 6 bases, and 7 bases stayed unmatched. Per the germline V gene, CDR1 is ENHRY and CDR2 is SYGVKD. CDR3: CAINIDRGAEAFF. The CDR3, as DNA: TGTGCCATCAATATAGACAGGGGCGCTGAAGCTTTCTTT.

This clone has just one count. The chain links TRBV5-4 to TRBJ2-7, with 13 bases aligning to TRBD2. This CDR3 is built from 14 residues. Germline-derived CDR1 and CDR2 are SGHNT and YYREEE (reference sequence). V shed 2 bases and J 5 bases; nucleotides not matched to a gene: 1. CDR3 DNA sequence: TGTGCCAGCAGCTTTGGACTAGCGGGGGACGAGCAGTACTTC. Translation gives CASSFGLAGDEQYF.

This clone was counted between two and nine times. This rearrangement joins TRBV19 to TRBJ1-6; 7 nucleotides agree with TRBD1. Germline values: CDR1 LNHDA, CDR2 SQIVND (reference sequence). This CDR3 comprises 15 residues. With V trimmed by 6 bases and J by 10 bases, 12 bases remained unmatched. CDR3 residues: CASSPSGTAYSPLHF. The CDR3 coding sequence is TGTGCCAGTAGCCCATCCGGGACAGCTTACTCACCCCTCCACTTT.

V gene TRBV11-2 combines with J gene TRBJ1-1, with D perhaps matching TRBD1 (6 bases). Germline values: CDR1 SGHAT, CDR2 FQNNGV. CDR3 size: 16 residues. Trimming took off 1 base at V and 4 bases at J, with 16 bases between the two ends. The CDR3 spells CASSLGVGAAGTEAFF. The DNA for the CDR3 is TGTGCCAGCAGCTTAGGCGTGGGGGCGGCGGGCACTGAAGCTTTCTTT. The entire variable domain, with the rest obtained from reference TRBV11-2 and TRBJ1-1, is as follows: EAGVAQSPRYKIIEKRQSVAFWCNPISGHATLYWYQQILGQGPKLLIQFQNNGVVDDSQLPKDRFSAERLKGVDSTLKIQPAKLEDSAVYLCASSLGVGAAGTEAFFGQGTRLTVV.

DNA for the CDR3: TGTGCCAGCAGCGCCCAGGCGGGGGGGATAACCTACGAGCAGTACTTC. Its protein product is CASSAQAGGITYEQYF. The rearrangement links TRBV9 to TRBJ2-7, with 9 bases that match TRBD2. Germline CDR1 reads SGDLS; CDR2 reads YYNGEE. The CDR3 is 16 residues long. The V and J ends lost 3 bases and 2 bases, in that order; junction bases with no gene match: 9.

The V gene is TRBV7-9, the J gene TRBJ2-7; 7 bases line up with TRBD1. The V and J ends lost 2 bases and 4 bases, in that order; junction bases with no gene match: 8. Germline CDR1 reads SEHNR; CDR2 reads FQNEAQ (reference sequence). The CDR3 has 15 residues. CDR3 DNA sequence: TGTGCCAGCAGCTTATTTCAACAGGGGAAATACGAGCAGTACTTC. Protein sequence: CASSLFQQGKYEQYF.

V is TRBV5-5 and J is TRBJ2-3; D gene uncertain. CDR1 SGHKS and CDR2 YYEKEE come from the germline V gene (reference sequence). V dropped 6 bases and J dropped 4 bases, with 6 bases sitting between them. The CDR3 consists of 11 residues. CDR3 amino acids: CASNRADTQYF. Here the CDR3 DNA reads TGTGCCAGCAACCGAGCAGATACGCAGTATTTT.

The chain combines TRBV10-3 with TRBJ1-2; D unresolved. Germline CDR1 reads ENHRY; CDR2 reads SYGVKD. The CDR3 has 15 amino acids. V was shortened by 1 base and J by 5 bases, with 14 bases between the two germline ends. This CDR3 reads CAISEFRGSLYGYTF. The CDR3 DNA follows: TGTGCCATCAGTGAGTTTCGGGGATCACTATATGGCTACACCTTC.

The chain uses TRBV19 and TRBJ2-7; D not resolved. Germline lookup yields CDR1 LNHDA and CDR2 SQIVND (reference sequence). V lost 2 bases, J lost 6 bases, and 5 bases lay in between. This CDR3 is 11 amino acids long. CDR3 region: CASSIHGEQYF. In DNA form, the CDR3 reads TGTGCCAGTAGTATACACGGCGAGCAGTACTTC. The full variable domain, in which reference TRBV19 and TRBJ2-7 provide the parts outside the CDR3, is DGGITQSPKYLFRKEGQNVTLSCEQNLNHDAMYWYRQDPGQGLRLIYYSQIVNDFQKGDIAEGYSVSREKKESFPLTVTSAQKNPTAFYLCASSIHGEQYFGPGTRLTVT.

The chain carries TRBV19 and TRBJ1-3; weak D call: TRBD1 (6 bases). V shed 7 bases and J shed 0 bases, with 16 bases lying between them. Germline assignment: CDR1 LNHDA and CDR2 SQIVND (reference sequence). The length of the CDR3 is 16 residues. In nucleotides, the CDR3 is TGTGCCAGTAAGGAGGACAGACTCTTCTCTGGAAACACCATATATTTT. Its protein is CASKEDRLFSGNTIYF. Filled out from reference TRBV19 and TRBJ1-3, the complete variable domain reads DGGITQSPKYLFRKEGQNVTLSCEQNLNHDAMYWYRQDPGQGLRLIYYSQIVNDFQKGDIAEGYSVSREKKESFPLTVTSAQKNPTAFYLCASKEDRLFSGNTIYFGEGSWLTVV.

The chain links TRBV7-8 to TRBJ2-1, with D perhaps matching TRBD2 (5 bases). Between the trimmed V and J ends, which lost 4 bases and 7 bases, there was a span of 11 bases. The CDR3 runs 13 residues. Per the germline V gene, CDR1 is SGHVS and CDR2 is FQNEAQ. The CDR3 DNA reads TGTGCCAGCAGCTCGGGGTTATTAAATGAGCAGTTCTTC. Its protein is CASSSGLLNEQFF. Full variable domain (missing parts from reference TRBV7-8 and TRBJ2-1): GAGVSQSPRYKVAKRGQDVALRCDPISGHVSLFWYQQALGQGPEFLTYFQNEAQLDKSGLPSDRFFAERPEGSVSTLKIQRTQQEDSAVYLCASSSGLLNEQFFGPGTRLTVL.

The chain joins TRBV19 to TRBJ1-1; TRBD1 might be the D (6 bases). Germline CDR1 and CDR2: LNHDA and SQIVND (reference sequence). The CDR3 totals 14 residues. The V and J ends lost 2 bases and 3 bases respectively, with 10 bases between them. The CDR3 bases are TGTGCCAGTAGTATAAGGGGGTTCGACACTGAAGCTTTCTTT. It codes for CASSIRGFDTEAFF.

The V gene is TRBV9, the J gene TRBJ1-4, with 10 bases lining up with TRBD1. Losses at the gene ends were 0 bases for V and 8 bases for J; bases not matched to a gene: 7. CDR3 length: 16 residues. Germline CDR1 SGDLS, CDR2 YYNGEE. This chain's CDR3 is CASSVGIDRGREKLFF. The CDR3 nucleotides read TGTGCCAGCAGCGTAGGAATCGACAGGGGGCGGGAAAAACTGTTTTTT.

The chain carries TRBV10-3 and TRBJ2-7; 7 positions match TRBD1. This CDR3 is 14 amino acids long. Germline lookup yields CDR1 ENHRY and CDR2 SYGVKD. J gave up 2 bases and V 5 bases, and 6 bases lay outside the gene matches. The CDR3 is CAISLATGPYEQYF. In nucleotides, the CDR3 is TGTGCCATCAGTCTGGCGACAGGGCCCTACGAGCAGTACTTC.

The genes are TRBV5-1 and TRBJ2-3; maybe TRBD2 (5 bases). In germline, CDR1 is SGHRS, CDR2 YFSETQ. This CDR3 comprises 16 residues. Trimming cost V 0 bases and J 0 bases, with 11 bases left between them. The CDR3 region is CASSLAQRTSTDTQYF. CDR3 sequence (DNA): TGCGCCAGCAGCTTGGCACAGCGGACTAGCACAGATACGCAGTATTTT.

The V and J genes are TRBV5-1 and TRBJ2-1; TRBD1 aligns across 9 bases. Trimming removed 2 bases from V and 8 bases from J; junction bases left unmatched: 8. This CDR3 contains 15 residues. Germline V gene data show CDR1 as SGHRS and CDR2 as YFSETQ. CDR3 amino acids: CASSLTGTGLDEQFF. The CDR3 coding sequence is TGCGCCAGCAGCTTAACCGGGACAGGGCTCGATGAGCAGTTCTTC.

The DNA of the CDR3 is TGTGCCAGCAGCCCCCAGACAGGGGTTTTCAGCGGAAACACCATATATTTT. This sequence encodes CASSPQTGVFSGNTIYF. The chain uses TRBV11-2 and TRBJ1-3; 8 nucleotides line up with TRBD1. In germline, CDR1 is SGHAT, CDR2 FQNNGV. The CDR3 is made up of 17 amino acids. Trimming cost V 5 bases and J 4 bases; bases outside gene matches: 13. The full variable domain, with the rest looked up from reference TRBV11-2 and TRBJ1-3, is EAGVAQSPRYKIIEKRQSVAFWCNPISGHATLYWYQQILGQGPKLLIQFQNNGVVDDSQLPKDRFSAERLKGVDSTLKIQPAKLEDSAVYLCASSPQTGVFSGNTIYFGEGSWLTVV.

The CDR3 DNA is TGTGCCAGCAGTGCCGAGGGTTCCGGGGAGCTGTTTTTT. Encoded protein: CASSAEGSGELFF. J is TRBJ2-2 and V is TRBV6-4, with D perhaps TRBD2 (5 bases). Trimming removed 4 bases at V and 6 bases at J, with 9 bases between. Germline V CDR1 and CDR2: MRHNA, SNTAGT. The CDR3 loop spans 13 amino acids.